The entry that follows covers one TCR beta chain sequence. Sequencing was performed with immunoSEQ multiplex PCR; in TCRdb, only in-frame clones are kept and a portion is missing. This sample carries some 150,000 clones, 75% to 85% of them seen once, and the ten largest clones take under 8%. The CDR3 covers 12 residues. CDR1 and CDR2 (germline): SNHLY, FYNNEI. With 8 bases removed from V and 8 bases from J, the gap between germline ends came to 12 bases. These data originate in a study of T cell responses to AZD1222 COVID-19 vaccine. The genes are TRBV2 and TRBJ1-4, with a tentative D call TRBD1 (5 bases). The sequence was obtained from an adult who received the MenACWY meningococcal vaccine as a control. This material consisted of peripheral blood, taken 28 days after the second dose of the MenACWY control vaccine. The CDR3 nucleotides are TGTGCCAGCGGGGACCGTGGAGAAAAACTGTTTTTT. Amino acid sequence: CASGDRGEKLFF. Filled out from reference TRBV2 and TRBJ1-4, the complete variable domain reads EPEVTQTPSHQVTQMGQEVILRCVPISNHLYFYWYRQILGQKVEFLVSFYNNEISEKSEIFDDQFSVERPDGSNFTLKIRSTKLEDSAMYFCASGDRGEKLFFGSGTQLSVL.